These 30 T cell receptor beta chains came from one sample sequenced in a study of T-cell reconstitution after alpha-beta-depleted transplantation in children. Unique molecular identifiers were incorporated during preparation of the TCRbeta library. A single record per CDR3 protein comes from TCRdb applying MiXCR to the PCR reads. In the table there are approximately 350,000 distinct CDR3 sequences, 10% of which are singletons. The starting material was PBMCs from the stem cell graft donor, obtained from the stem cell graft. These receptors were obtained from a human donor who donated a stem cell graft to a child with acute lymphoblastic leukemia.

A remark on this clonotype: It may be a read error: a sequence one base away is much more abundant. The chain carries TRBV20-1 and TRBJ2-5; 12 bases fit TRBD1. The CDR3 spans 16 residues. Germline assignment: CDR1 DFQATT and CDR2 SNEGSKA (reference sequence). The CDR3 spells CCARDPGTGGLETQYF. CDR3 nucleotide sequence: TGCTGTGCTAGAGATCCTGGGACAGGGGGCTTAGAGACCCAGTACTTC.

This clonotype was seen many times. In DNA, the CDR3 is TGTGCCAGCAGCCTAATAGCCGGGACTAGCGACCTCAATGAGCAGTTCTTC. Encoded protein: CASSLIAGTSDLNEQFF. This rearrangement joins TRBV3-1 to TRBJ2-1; TRBD2 matches at 10 bases. The CDR3 extends over 17 amino acids. Germline V gives CDR1 LGHDT, CDR2 YNNKEL (reference sequence). V lost 4 bases, J lost 6 bases, and 12 bases stayed unmatched.

Details on this clonotype: The junction does not match germline at one end; this may be a read error. The chain has TRBV2 and TRBJ1-1, with 7 bases that match TRBD1. Germline values: CDR1 SNHLY, CDR2 FYNNEI. The CDR3 length is 14 residues. Here the CDR3 reads CASSESQGITEACF. The CDR3 nucleotides read TGTGCCAGCAGTGAGTCACAGGGGATCACTGAAGCTTGCTTT.

This clonotype was recorded many times. The chain recombines TRBV7-9 with TRBJ2-1; 10 bases agree with TRBD2. Germline CDR1 and CDR2: SEHNR and FQNEAQ (reference sequence). V lost 1 base to trimming and J lost 7 bases; unmatched junction nucleotides: 7. The CDR3 has 16 residues. CDR3: CASSLVVGLALNEQFF. In DNA form, the CDR3 reads TGTGCCAGCAGCTTAGTGGTGGGACTAGCGTTGAATGAGCAGTTCTTC.

This clonotype was detected many times. The V gene is TRBV13, the J gene TRBJ2-7; TRBD1 might be the D (6 bases). The CDR3 loop spans 13 amino acids. CDR1 is PRHDT, CDR2 FYEKMQ, per germline (reference sequence). V lost 5 bases and J lost 3, with 11 bases in between. CDR3 DNA sequence: TGTGCCAGCAGCCCCGAGGGGGTCTACGAGCAGTACTTC. This sequence encodes CASSPEGVYEQYF.

The V gene is TRBV4-3, the J gene TRBJ2-1, with 9 bases identical to TRBD2. There are 16 residues in the CDR3. The germline gives CDR1 LGHNA, CDR2 YSLEER. The J segment lost 6 bases and the V segment lost 2 bases, leaving 8 bases of the junction unmatched. DNA of the CDR3: TGCGCCAGCAGCCAAACATCCGGACTAGCGAGCAATGAGCAGTTCTTC. The encoded protein is CASSQTSGLASNEQFF.

This clonotype appeared a few times. The CDR3 nucleotides are TGTGCCAGCAGCCTCAGGGAGGGCGGCTACACCTTC. Protein product: CASSLREGGYTF. The rearrangement links TRBV21-1 to TRBJ1-2. TRBV21-1 is deemed a pseudogene. The length of the CDR3 is 12 residues.

Regarding this clonotype: The junction and the germline gene differ at one end; a read error may be behind it. This chain links TRBV5-1 with TRBJ2-7; weak D call: TRBD1 (6 bases). The CDR3 extends over 15 amino acids. The V gene's germline CDR1 is SGHRS and CDR2 YFSETQ. CDR3 residues: CAGSPGAGVAYEQYF. The DNA for the CDR3 is TGCGCCGGCAGCCCCGGGGCAGGGGTTGCCTACGAGCAGTACTTC.

This clonotype came up a few times. The V gene is TRBV12-3 or TRBV12-4, the J gene TRBJ2-1; TRBD1 matches 7 bases. The CDR3 is made up of 13 amino acids. V lost 5 bases, J lost 9 bases, and 7 bases stayed unmatched. The CDR3 reads CASSRQGVSEQFF. CDR3 nucleotide sequence: TGTGCCAGCAGTCGACAGGGTGTGAGTGAGCAGTTCTTC.

Ten or more counts support this clonotype. This sequence joins TRBV29-1 and TRBJ1-4, with 9 positions matching TRBD1. Per the germline V gene, CDR1 is SQVTM and CDR2 is ANQGSEA. J lost 3 bases, V lost 4 bases, and 18 bases had no gene match. The CDR3 totals 19 residues. The CDR3 DNA reads TGCAGCGTTGGGAAACCGGGACAGGGTGGCCCCGGGGCTAATGAAAAACTGTTTTTT. Its protein is CSVGKPGQGGPGANEKLFF.

This clonotype was recorded at least ten times. The chain links TRBV10-3 to TRBJ2-7; D perhaps matches TRBD1 (7 bases). This CDR3 is built from 16 residues. CDR1 ENHRY and CDR2 SYGVKD come from the germline V gene. V lost 6 bases and J lost 0, with 18 bases in between. The CDR3 DNA follows: TGTGCCATCAGCGACGCGGGACAGAGAGCCTCCTACGAGCAGTACTTC. Its protein is CAISDAGQRASYEQYF.

This clonotype was seen a few times. J is TRBJ1-2 and V is TRBV9; D possibly corresponds to TRBD1 (5 bases). This CDR3 comprises 15 residues. Germline V CDR1 and CDR2: SGDLS, YYNGEE. V was clipped by 4 bases and J by 2 bases, with 15 bases between them. This chain's CDR3 is CASSPHLDKNYGYTF. The CDR3 bases are TGTGCCAGCAGCCCCCATTTGGACAAGAACTATGGCTACACCTTC.

The chain is built from TRBV5-1 and TRBJ2-3; the match to TRBD2 covers 10 bases. Per the germline V gene, CDR1 is SGHRS and CDR2 is YFSETQ. The CDR3 spans 15 residues. V dropped 5 bases and J dropped 3; count of bases not matched to a gene: 6. The CDR3 DNA reads as TGCGCCAGCAGATTAGCGGGAGGTCTGACAGATACGCAGTATTTT. This sequence encodes CASRLAGGLTDTQYF.

This clonotype appeared a single time. At one end the junction does not follow the germline gene, possibly because of a read error. This rearrangement joins TRBV14 to TRBJ2-4; no clear D. CDR3 length equals 12 residues. CDR1 SGHDN and CDR2 FVKESK come from the germline V gene. CDR3 DNA sequence: TGTGCCAGCAGCCCGGACGGAAACAGTCAGTACTTC. Its protein is CASSPDGNSQYF.

The chain joins TRBV27 to TRBJ1-5; D is uncertain. The CDR3 totals 14 residues. The germline V gene encodes CDR1 MNHEY and CDR2 SMNVEV (reference sequence). The V end lost 10 bases, the J end lost 0 bases, and 13 bases lay between the germline ends. CDR3 in amino acids: CATPHPNSNQPQHF. The CDR3 DNA sequence: TGTGCCACCCCCCACCCTAATAGCAATCAGCCCCAGCATTTT.

This chain uses TRBV5-1 with TRBJ1-2, with D unclear. The CDR3 runs 17 residues. Per germline, CDR1 SGHRS and CDR2 YFSETQ. V lost 5 bases, J lost 3 bases, and 23 bases lay in between. The CDR3 region has the DNA TGCGCCAGCAGTTTTGACCTGGGCACGGCTACCTACTATGGCTACACCTTC. Encoded protein: CASSFDLGTATYYGYTF.

The chain combines TRBV29-1 with TRBJ2-1; D is possibly TRBD2 (5 bases). Per the germline V gene, CDR1 is SQVTM and CDR2 is ANQGSEA. The CDR3 loop spans 16 amino acids. V gave up 1 base and J gave up 8 bases, with 21 bases separating them. CDR3 in DNA: TGCAGCGTTGAAGGTCCAGCGGATACGGCGATCGATGAGCAGTTCTTC. Encoded protein: CSVEGPADTAIDEQFF.

Many counts were recorded for this clonotype. The V and J genes are TRBV20-1 and TRBJ2-1, with no clear D. CDR1 is DFQATT, CDR2 SNEGSKA, per germline (reference sequence). This CDR3 is 12 amino acids long. The CDR3 reads CGLQLVYNEQFF. The CDR3, as DNA: TGCGGCCTCCAGCTAGTCTACAATGAGCAGTTCTTC.

The J gene is TRBJ2-2, the V gene TRBV5-1, with 8 positions matching TRBD2. Germline lookup yields CDR1 SGHRS and CDR2 YFSETQ. The CDR3 runs to 15 residues. The trim removed 4 bases at V and 0 bases at J, leaving 2 bases unmatched. The CDR3 reads CASSGLATNTGELFF. CDR3 DNA sequence: TGCGCCAGCAGCGGACTAGCAACGAACACCGGGGAGCTGTTTTTT.

This clonotype occurred a few times. The V call is TRBV19, the J call TRBJ2-7; 8 nucleotides align to TRBD1. The CDR3 loop spans 16 amino acids. V was pared by 6 bases and J by 2 bases, with 12 bases of the junction left unmatched. CDR1 is LNHDA, CDR2 SQIVND, per germline (reference sequence). The CDR3, as DNA: TGTGCCAGTAGCCCGATGACAGGGGAAGGGGCCTACGAGCAGTACTTC. Protein product: CASSPMTGEGAYEQYF.

This clonotype was seen only a few times. V is TRBV12-3 or TRBV12-4 and J is TRBJ1-2, with no clear D. The CDR3 covers 16 residues. Trimming cost V 5 bases and J 4 bases, with 20 bases left between them. The CDR3 coding sequence is TGTGCCAGCAGTATGAGTAAGGCAGGATTCTTCTATGGCTACACCTTC. As protein: CASSMSKAGFFYGYTF.

V usage is TRBV7-2 and J usage is TRBJ1-1; 7 nucleotides align to TRBD1. With 4 bases clipped from V and 2 bases from J, the junction kept 10 bases outside the gene matches. Germline V gives CDR1 SGHTA, CDR2 FQGNSA. The CDR3 is made up of 16 amino acids. CDR3 DNA: TGTGCCAGCAGCTCAAGGCTGGGGACAGCAAACACTGAAGCTTTCTTT. Encoded protein: CASSSRLGTANTEAFF.

This clonotype was picked up a small number of times. The chain carries TRBV20-1 and TRBJ2-7; a weak D match, TRBD1 (6 bases). With 2 bases removed from V and 9 bases from J, the gap between germline ends came to 23 bases. Per the germline V gene, CDR1 is DFQATT and CDR2 is SNEGSKA (reference sequence). This CDR3 is 15 amino acids long. Here the CDR3 DNA reads TGCAGTGCTAGATCGTTAGACAGGCTCCTACGGGGGCAGTACTTC. Translation gives CSARSLDRLLRGQYF.

This clonotype showed up many times. The rearrangement uses TRBV27 and TRBJ2-1, with D possibly being TRBD1 or TRBD2 (6 bases each). The CDR3 extends over 15 amino acids. Germline V CDR1 and CDR2: MNHEY, SMNVEV (reference sequence). Trimming removed 8 bases from V and 7 bases from J, with 21 bases in between. CDR3 region: CASGQGGPGVNEQFF. The CDR3 DNA reads TGTGCCAGCGGCCAAGGGGGGCCCGGGGTGAATGAGCAGTTCTTC.

This clonotype has only a few counts. The chain is built from TRBV4-1 and TRBJ2-2, with 8 bases fitting TRBD1. The CDR3 spans 17 residues. CDR1 is MGHRA, CDR2 YSYEKL, per germline. V lost 0 bases, J lost 5 bases, and 8 bases stayed unmatched. The CDR3, as DNA: TGCGCCAGCAGCCAAGATCTGGGGACAGGTAGTACCGGGGAGCTGTTTTTT. Translating it yields CASSQDLGTGSTGELFF.

The table lists this clonotype with many counts. The rearrangement uses TRBV4-3 and TRBJ2-5; D gene unclear. The germline gives CDR1 LGHNA, CDR2 YSLEER. Trimming shortened V by 1 base and J by 1 base, and 4 bases separated the two germline ends. This CDR3 comprises 13 residues. The CDR3 loop is CASSQGTQETQYF. CDR3 coding DNA: TGCGCCAGCAGCCAAGGGACCCAAGAGACCCAGTACTTC.

The chain is built from TRBV21-1 and TRBJ2-7; the listed D gene, TRBD1, was not tested against the DNA. TRBV21-1 is labeled a pseudogene. The CDR3 extends over 13 amino acids. For the CDR3, the DNA is TGTGCCAGCAGCAAGAGGAGGGACAACGAGCAGTACTTC. This gives the protein CASSKRRDNEQYF.

The sample holds one count of this clonotype. Since a much larger clone is just one base distant, this may be a read error. The V and J genes are TRBV28 and TRBJ2-2; 9 bases fit TRBD1. The CDR3 loop spans 14 amino acids. Germline V gene data show CDR1 as MDHEN and CDR2 as SYDVKM. CDR3 amino acids: CASSGTGNTGERFF. CDR3 nucleotides: TGTGCCAGCTCCGGGACAGGGAACACCGGGGAGCGGTTTTTT.

This clonotype showed up just a few times. This chain connects TRBV5-1 to TRBJ1-5, with D unclear. This CDR3 is built from 12 residues. Germline V CDR1 and CDR2: SGHRS, YFSETQ. Between the trimmed V and J ends, which lost 9 bases and 1 base, there was a span of 8 bases. CDR3 nucleotide sequence: TGCGCCAACTCGGACAGCAATCAGCCCCAGCATTTT. As protein: CANSDSNQPQHF.

The chain links TRBV4-1 to TRBJ2-2; either TRBD1 or TRBD2 may supply D (5 bases each). V was cut by 2 bases and J by 7 bases, with 11 bases left in between. CDR1 is MGHRA and CDR2 is YSYEKL in the germline V gene. The CDR3 is 14 residues long. The CDR3 spells CASSQRGWSGELFF. The DNA for the CDR3 is TGCGCCAGCAGCCAACGGGGCTGGAGCGGGGAGCTGTTTTTT.